Shown below are 12 T cell receptor beta chains from a single sample sequenced in a study of blood T cell repertoires in COVID-19. The repertoire was sequenced with immunoSEQ multiplex PCR; TCRdb's copy has only in-frame clones and lacks some. Among fewer than 25,000 clones listed, about nine tenths were seen once. Sequencing was performed on peripheral blood. The receptors shown here come from a man in his 70s with acute or convalescent COVID-19.

This rearrangement joins TRBV24-1 to TRBJ2-2; 7 positions agree with TRBD1. CDR3 length equals 16 residues. Germline V gene lookup returns CDR1 KGHDR and CDR2 SFDVKD. Trimming cost V 3 bases and J 0 bases; bases outside gene matches: 3. The CDR3 loop is CATSDRTGSNTGELFF. The CDR3 DNA follows: TGTGCCACCAGTGATCGGACAGGTTCGAACACCGGGGAGCTGTTTTTT.

The rearrangement joins TRBV29-1 to TRBJ2-3; a possible D gene is TRBD1 (6 bases). V lost 6 bases and J lost 3, with 16 bases in between. The CDR3 is made up of 14 amino acids. Germline V lookup: CDR1 SQVTM, CDR2 ANQGSEA. The CDR3 loop reads CSVKRGYGTDTQYF. In DNA form, the CDR3 reads TGCAGCGTCAAAAGGGGGTATGGAACAGATACGCAGTATTTT.

The chain carries TRBV6-6 and TRBJ2-1; D not resolved. With 2 bases removed from V and 3 bases from J, the gap between germline ends came to 5 bases. The CDR3 loop spans 13 amino acids. The germline V gene encodes CDR1 MNHNY and CDR2 SVGAGI (reference sequence). This CDR3 is CASSYTGYNEQFF. The CDR3 DNA reads as TGTGCCAGCAGTTACACCGGCTACAATGAGCAGTTCTTC.

V gene TRBV24-1 combines with J gene TRBJ2-3; D remains unclear. Trimming cost V 5 bases and J 2 bases, with 7 bases left between them. CDR1 and CDR2 (germline): KGHDR, SFDVKD. CDR3 length: 13 amino acids. The CDR3 coding sequence is TGTGCCACCAGTGCCCAGTACACAGATACGCAGTATTTT. This sequence encodes CATSAQYTDTQYF.

As DNA, the CDR3 is TGTGCCAGCTCACCAGGCCGCCGACAGCAATACGAGCAGTACTTC. Translation gives CASSPGRRQQYEQYF. The chain uses TRBV18 and TRBJ2-7; tentatively, D is TRBD1 (5 bases). The CDR3 contains 15 residues. CDR1 and CDR2 from the germline V gene are KGHSH and LQKENI. Trimming cost V 2 bases and J 4 bases, with 15 bases left between them.

The chain couples TRBV7-2 to TRBJ2-5; 9 nucleotides align to TRBD2. CDR1 is SGHTA and CDR2 is FQGNSA in the germline V gene. The CDR3 totals 17 residues. Unmatched junction bases numbered 8, after V lost 2 bases and J lost 1 base. The CDR3 reads CASSLRASGKSQETQYF. CDR3 DNA sequence: TGTGCCAGCAGCTTACGGGCTAGCGGGAAGAGCCAAGAGACCCAGTACTTC.

This clone has only one observation. This sequence joins TRBV28 and TRBJ2-1, with TRBD1 identical over 9 bases. Looked up from germline, CDR1 is MDHEN and CDR2 is SYDVKM. After removal of 7 bases from V and 3 bases from J, the junction contained 10 bases not matched to a gene. The CDR3 has 16 residues. CDR3 loop: CASTNSGTGYYNEQFF. CDR3 nucleotide sequence: TGTGCCAGCACGAACTCCGGGACAGGGTACTACAATGAGCAGTTCTTC.

The chain combines TRBV9 with TRBJ1-4; D unresolved. Germline assignment: CDR1 SGDLS and CDR2 YYNGEE. The CDR3 extends over 14 amino acids. V shed 2 bases and J shed 4 bases, with 9 bases lying between them. The CDR3 region has the DNA TGTGCCAGCAGCGTGGCAGACTATAATGAAAAACTGTTTTTT. This translates into CASSVADYNEKLFF. The full variable domain, completed using reference TRBV9 and TRBJ1-4, is DSGVTQTPKHLITATGQRVTLRCSPRSGDLSVYWYQQSLDQGLQFLIQYYNGEERAKGNILERFSAQQFPDLHSELNLSSLELGDSALYFCASSVADYNEKLFFGSGTQLSVL.

This sequence joins TRBV11-2 and TRBJ1-4, with 9 bases aligning to TRBD1. There are 15 residues in the CDR3. Germline loops: CDR1 SGHAT, CDR2 FQNNGV. Trimming cost V 5 bases and J 7 bases; bases outside gene matches: 8. CDR3 bases: TGTGCCAGCAGCCCCCGGGACAGGGAGTTTGAAAAACTGTTTTTT. Translating it yields CASSPRDREFEKLFF.

For the CDR3, the DNA is TGTGCCAGCAGTTTGGACAGGGAACGCAATCAGCCCCAGCATTTT. Translating it yields CASSLDRERNQPQHF. The chain links TRBV28 to TRBJ1-5; TRBD1 matches at 8 bases. The V gene end was trimmed by 3 bases and the J gene end by 2 bases; junction bases not matched to a gene: 3. The CDR3 spans 15 residues. Looked up from germline, CDR1 is MDHEN and CDR2 is SYDVKM.

The genes are TRBV10-1 and TRBJ1-6; TRBD1 aligns across 7 bases. Germline V gives CDR1 WNHNN, CDR2 SYGVQD (reference sequence). Germline trimming cut 5 bases from V and 5 bases from J; bases unmatched to any gene: 0. The CDR3 totals 13 residues. In DNA form, the CDR3 reads TGCGCCAGCAGTCAGGGGGATAATTCACCCCTCCACTTT. Protein product: CASSQGDNSPLHF.

The chain links TRBV2 to TRBJ1-5; D not certain. CDR3 length equals 15 residues. Trimming took off 3 bases at V and 1 base at J, with 10 bases between the two ends. The germline gives CDR1 SNHLY, CDR2 FYNNEI. The CDR3 is CASSDKWRSNQPQHF. DNA of the CDR3: TGTGCCAGCAGTGATAAATGGAGGAGCAATCAGCCCCAGCATTTT.